Sequencing of this T cell receptor (beta chain) was carried out in a study of response to subunit inactivated influenza vaccine. The CDR3 runs to 11 residues. Per the germline V gene, CDR1 is MDHEN and CDR2 is SYDVKM. MiXCR, run by TCRdb on the RT-PCR reads, gives a single entry per CDR3 protein. The sample carries more than 400,000 distinct CDR3 sequences, more than 7% recorded once. Findings and caveats of the study: Each seasonal influenza vaccination, the authors suggested, recruits few new T cells.

This clonotype was detected only a few times. Its target is not known. The junction shows a germline mismatch at one end, possibly a read error. The J gene is TRBJ1-2, the V gene TRBV28; D not certain. The receptor was derived from a man aged 50-75 years who received an inactivated influenza vaccine. The sequenced sample was PBMCs from blood, obtained around 25 months after vaccination. The CDR3 is CASSLLYQRYF. For the CDR3, the DNA is TGTGCCAGCAGTTTATTATACCAAAGATACTTC.